This T cell receptor (beta chain) was sequenced for a study of cytomegalovirus exposure and HLA in healthy donors. In regard to this clone: The antigen is undetermined.

The PCR made use of 60 Vbeta and 13 Jbeta primers. The method was immunoSEQ multiplex PCR; TCRdb's version includes in-frame clones alone and lacks a portion of them. The profile covers about 160,000 clones, with roughly 83% appearing a single time and 0.95% to 1.5% taken by the ten largest. Findings and caveats of the study: An analysis that was carried out later associated 16,000 or so TCR beta sequences with HLA alleles at 0.05 false discovery rate. A missense DCLRE1C variant was associated with V- and J-gene trimming of TCR beta chains in a later analysis, and an independent cohort replicated the association.

CDR1 and CDR2 from the germline V gene are SEHNR and FQNEAQ (reference sequence). V was cut by 4 bases and J by 5 bases, with 8 bases left in between. The CDR3 is 12 amino acids. The clonotype originates from a boy aged 2-15 years in good health and CMV-seronegative. Sequencing was performed on PBMCs. This rearrangement joins TRBV7-9 to TRBJ1-1; tentatively, D is TRBD1 (6 bases). CDR3 loop: CASSSTGTEAFF. The CDR3 coding sequence is TGTGCCAGCAGCTCGACAGGAACTGAAGCTTTCTTT.